These 30 T cell receptor beta chains share one sample of origin, sequenced in a study of cytomegalovirus exposure and HLA in healthy donors. Researchers ran the PCR with 60 Vbeta and 13 Jbeta primers. TCRdb's copy holds only in-frame clones and misses some; the assay was immunoSEQ multiplex PCR. The sample records some 63,000 clones, around 83% being singletons. Sequencing was carried out using PBMCs. All receptors derive from a human donor in good health.

This clone was seen only a few times. V is TRBV19 and J is TRBJ1-1, with D possibly matching TRBD1 (5 bases). The CDR3 spans 15 residues. Germline V gene sequence: CDR1 LNHDA, CDR2 SQIVND (reference sequence). Trimming took 7 bases from V and 3 from J, leaving 18 bases between them. The CDR3: CASKGQRLRDTEAFF. CDR3 nucleotides: TGTGCCAGTAAGGGGCAGAGGCTTCGGGACACTGAAGCTTTCTTT.

V is TRBV6-1 and J is TRBJ2-3; 10 nucleotides align to TRBD1. With 1 base clipped from V and 6 bases from J, the junction kept 4 bases outside the gene matches. The CDR3 covers 15 residues. Germline V lookup: CDR1 MNHNS, CDR2 SASEGT. CDR3 in DNA: TGTGCCAGCAGTGAAGGGACAGGGGGGTCTGATACGCAGTATTTT. It yields the protein CASSEGTGGSDTQYF.

This clone was detected a few times. J is TRBJ1-1 and V is TRBV5-4, with unresolved D. The germline gives CDR1 SGHNT, CDR2 YYREEE (reference sequence). The CDR3 sequence is 15 residues long. V was cut by 1 base and J by 5 bases, with 15 bases left in between. The CDR3 DNA sequence: TGTGCCAGCAGCTTGTTCTCTCGATCGGAGACTGAAGCTTTCTTT. This codes for CASSLFSRSETEAFF.

The rearrangement links TRBV27 to TRBJ1-4; D is ambiguous. Trimming removed 5 bases from V and 4 bases from J, with 14 bases in between. The germline V gene has CDR1 MNHEY and CDR2 SMNVEV (reference sequence). CDR3 size: 15 residues. The CDR3 DNA is TGTGCCAGCAGTGCATTAAGGCAGCGTAATGAAAAACTGTTTTTT. Translating gives CASSALRQRNEKLFF. The full variable domain, in which reference TRBV27 and TRBJ1-4 provide the parts outside the CDR3, is EAQVTQNPRYLITVTGKKLTVTCSQNMNHEYMSWYRQDPGLGLRQIYYSMNVEVTDKGDVPEGYKVSRKEKRNFPLILESPSPNQTSLYFCASSALRQRNEKLFFGSGTQLSVL.

This clone was observed once. This chain connects TRBV29-1 to TRBJ2-7; TRBD1 is a possible D gene (6 bases). V gave up 7 bases and J gave up 3 bases, with 10 bases separating them. Per germline, CDR1 SQVTM and CDR2 ANQGSEA. The CDR3 covers 11 residues. The CDR3 is CSAGDNYEQYF. CDR3 bases: TGCAGCGCCGGGGACAACTACGAGCAGTACTTC.

V usage is TRBV28 and J usage is TRBJ2-3, with TRBD1 matching 7 bases. Unmatched junction bases numbered 9, after V lost 5 bases and J lost 1 base. CDR1 is MDHEN, CDR2 SYDVKM, per germline. The CDR3 spans 16 residues. CDR3 nucleotides: TGTGCCAGCAGTCGGACAGGCCGAGTTGGCACAGATACGCAGTATTTT. Amino acid sequence: CASSRTGRVGTDTQYF.

The genes are TRBV6-5 and TRBJ2-2, with TRBD1 as a possible D gene (6 bases). V was clipped by 5 bases and J by 6 bases, with 7 bases between them. This CDR3 has 12 amino acids. CDR1 is MNHEY, CDR2 SVGAGI, per germline. In nucleotides, the CDR3 is TGTGCCAGCAGTACAGGGCCCGGGGAGCTGTTTTTT. Translation: CASSTGPGELFF.

The chain combines TRBV19 with TRBJ1-2, with D hard to call. CDR3 length: 16 amino acids. V lost 6 bases to trimming and J lost 4 bases, with 21 bases between them. Germline CDR1 and CDR2: LNHDA and SQIVND (reference sequence). The CDR3 nucleotides read TGTGCCAGTAGGAGGAGTGAGGGAACTGAGGGCTATGGCTACACCTTC. This encodes CASRRSEGTEGYGYTF.

The V and J genes are TRBV4-2 and TRBJ1-5, with 7 bases that match TRBD1. The CDR3 is 16 residues long. V dropped 4 bases and J dropped 6; count of bases not matched to a gene: 12. CDR1 is LGHNA and CDR2 is YNFKEQ in the germline V gene. In DNA form, the CDR3 reads TGTGCCAGCAGCCGGTCACTAGACAGGGATGGTCAGCCCCAGCATTTT. Translating gives CASSRSLDRDGQPQHF.

This chain links TRBV2 with TRBJ1-4; the D gene is possibly TRBD1 (6 bases). This CDR3 has 14 amino acids. The germline CDR1 and CDR2 sequences are SNHLY and FYNNEI. V shed 4 bases and J shed 6 bases, with 12 bases lying between them. In DNA form, the CDR3 reads TGTGCCAGCAGTGCCAGGGGATGGGATGAAAAACTGTTTTTT. It translates to CASSARGWDEKLFF.

V is TRBV7-9 and J is TRBJ2-7; 8 nucleotides agree with TRBD2. Trimming removed 6 bases from V and 5 bases from J; junction bases left unmatched: 9. CDR3 length: 14 amino acids. CDR1 SEHNR and CDR2 FQNEAQ come from the germline V gene (reference sequence). The CDR3: CASSTTGTSNEQYF. DNA for the CDR3: TGTGCCAGCAGTACAACCGGGACTAGTAACGAGCAGTACTTC.

The chain recombines TRBV15 with TRBJ2-1; tentative D call: TRBD2 (6 bases). Germline V lookup: CDR1 LNHNV, CDR2 YYDKDF (reference sequence). V was pared by 4 bases and J by 5 bases, with 9 bases between. The CDR3 sequence is 13 residues long. Written as DNA, the CDR3 is TGTGCCACCAGCACGAGGAGGGACAATGAGCAGTTCTTC. It specifies CATSTRRDNEQFF.

Concerning this clone itself: At one boundary the junction diverges from the germline segment, which might be a read error. The chain couples TRBV2 to TRBJ1-2; tentative D call: TRBD1 (5 bases). This CDR3 has 11 residues. CDR1 and CDR2 from the germline V gene are SNHLY and FYNNEI. Here the CDR3 reads CASSEWDQGLF. The CDR3 region has the DNA TGTGCCAGCAGTGAATGGGACCAGGGACTCTTC.

This chain joins TRBV7-2 and TRBJ1-4, with no clear D. CDR3 size: 13 residues. Trimming left V 3 bases short and J 9 bases short, with 11 bases between. Germline-derived CDR1 and CDR2 are SGHTA and FQGNSA. The CDR3 spells CASSFGREQKLFF. Here the CDR3 DNA reads TGTGCCAGCAGCTTCGGACGGGAGCAAAAACTGTTTTTT.

This clone was observed a few times. The V and J genes are TRBV19 and TRBJ1-2; D unclear. Between the trimmed V and J ends, which lost 2 bases and 8 bases, there was a span of 12 bases. CDR3 length: 13 residues. Germline-derived CDR1 and CDR2 are LNHDA and SQIVND (reference sequence). CDR3 residues: CASSITLGSGYTF. The DNA of the CDR3 is TGTGCCAGTAGTATAACCCTGGGCAGCGGCTACACCTTC. Together with reference TRBV19 and TRBJ1-2, the CDR3 gives the full variable domain: DGGITQSPKYLFRKEGQNVTLSCEQNLNHDAMYWYRQDPGQGLRLIYYSQIVNDFQKGDIAEGYSVSREKKESFPLTVTSAQKNPTAFYLCASSITLGSGYTFGSGTRLTVV.

The rearrangement uses TRBV9 and TRBJ2-7; TRBD2 aligns across 7 bases. The CDR3 has 14 residues. Trimming cost V 4 bases and J 2 bases; bases outside gene matches: 6. CDR1 is SGDLS and CDR2 is YYNGEE in the germline V gene. CDR3 sequence: CASSSSGDAYEQYF. The CDR3 bases are TGTGCCAGCAGCTCGAGCGGGGATGCCTACGAGCAGTACTTC.

The chain is built from TRBV4-1 and TRBJ2-1; 10 bases line up with TRBD2. Germline V gives CDR1 MGHRA, CDR2 YSYEKL. The CDR3 sequence is 16 residues long. V was pared by 5 bases and J by 7 bases, with 11 bases of the junction left unmatched. The CDR3 region has the DNA TGCGCCAGCAGCAAACCCAGCGGGGGGGCGGGTAATGAGCAGTTCTTC. As protein: CASSKPSGGAGNEQFF.

A word on this clone: A junction end diverges from the germline sequence, so it may reflect a read error. The rearrangement links TRBV7-7 to TRBJ2-1; the D is unclear. From germline, CDR1 is SSHAT and CDR2 FNYEAQ (reference sequence). The CDR3 runs 14 residues. Here the CDR3 reads CASSFHGSYNEQFF. The CDR3 coding sequence is TGTGCTAGCAGCTTTCACGGCTCCTACAATGAGCAGTTCTTC.

This clone was seen only once. The genes are TRBV7-9 and TRBJ2-7; D is possibly TRBD1 (5 bases). The germline V gene encodes CDR1 SEHNR and CDR2 FQNEAQ (reference sequence). Trimming shortened V by 2 bases and J by 4 bases, and 12 bases separated the two germline ends. The CDR3 sequence is 14 residues long. DNA of the CDR3: TGTGCCAGCAGCTTAATAGCAGGGCGGTACGAGCAGTACTTC. It encodes CASSLIAGRYEQYF.

This clone has a handful of counts. The chain has TRBV5-1 and TRBJ2-2, with 8 bases lining up with TRBD1. Germline assignment: CDR1 SGHRS and CDR2 YFSETQ. Trimming removed 5 bases from V and 6 bases from J; junction bases left unmatched: 3. This CDR3 is built from 13 residues. The CDR3 sequence is CASSRQGSGELFF. The CDR3 DNA is TGCGCCAGCAGTCGACAGGGGTCCGGGGAGCTGTTTTTT. The full variable domain, with the rest looked up from reference TRBV5-1 and TRBJ2-2, is KAGVTQTPRYLIKTRGQQVTLSCSPISGHRSVSWYQQTPGQGLQFLFEYFSETQRNKGNFPGRFSGRQFSNSRSEMNVSTLELGDSALYLCASSRQGSGELFFGEGSRLTVL.

This clone was seen more than once but under ten times. J is TRBJ2-1 and V is TRBV4-3; TRBD2 agrees at 8 bases. CDR1 and CDR2 from the germline V gene are LGHNA and YSLEER. V was clipped by 6 bases and J by 5 bases; unmatched bases: 18. The CDR3 sequence is 18 residues long. The CDR3 region has the DNA TGCGCCAGCAGACGTCGTTCGGGGGGGATGTTATTTGACAATGAGCAGTTCTTC. Protein sequence: CASRRRSGGMLFDNEQFF.

This clone came up once. The chain employs TRBV14 and TRBJ2-5, with 13 bases fitting TRBD2. V dropped 4 bases and J dropped 4; count of bases not matched to a gene: 9. Germline CDR1 SGHDN, CDR2 FVKESK. The CDR3 covers 17 residues. CDR3: CASSPLGLAGVLETQYF. As DNA, the CDR3 is TGTGCCAGCAGCCCCCTCGGACTAGCGGGAGTTCTAGAGACCCAGTACTTC.

The chain uses TRBV4-2 and TRBJ2-1; D call uncertain. V lost 0 bases and J 0 bases, leaving 9 bases between the germline ends. The CDR3 extends over 16 amino acids. Per the germline V gene, CDR1 is LGHNA and CDR2 is YNFKEQ. CDR3 region: CASSQDPTSSYNEQFF. As DNA, the CDR3 is TGTGCCAGCAGCCAAGATCCAACAAGCTCCTACAATGAGCAGTTCTTC.

The V call is TRBV9, the J call TRBJ2-3; 10 nucleotides match TRBD2. Per the germline V gene, CDR1 is SGDLS and CDR2 is YYNGEE. Trimming at V came to 3 bases and at J to 0 bases, leaving 10 bases not matched to a gene. This CDR3 is 18 amino acids long. The CDR3 coding sequence is TGTGCCAGCAGCGATGATCTCGGACTAGCGGCTAGCACAGATACGCAGTATTTT. Translating it yields CASSDDLGLAASTDTQYF.

This sequence joins TRBV4-1 and TRBJ2-1; TRBD2 agrees at 16 bases. The CDR3 runs 18 residues. Germline loops: CDR1 MGHRA, CDR2 YSYEKL. V was clipped by 1 base and J by 7 bases; unmatched bases: 7. The CDR3 DNA sequence: TGCGCCAGCAGCCAAGTTGGGACTAGCGGGAGGGCGGGGAATGAGCAGTTCTTC. This gives the protein CASSQVGTSGRAGNEQFF.

The rearrangement links TRBV5-1 to TRBJ2-3; 8 nucleotides agree with TRBD2. The CDR3 totals 16 residues. Trimming took 2 bases from V and 5 from J; bases not matched to a gene: 10. Germline CDR1 is SGHRS and CDR2 is YFSETQ. The CDR3 loop is CASSFSGGGRGDTQYF. As DNA, the CDR3 is TGCGCCAGCAGCTTTTCCGGGGGGGGCCGGGGAGATACGCAGTATTTT.

The rearrangement uses TRBV6-5 and TRBJ2-3, with no clear D. V lost 9 bases to trimming and J lost 5 bases, with 12 bases between them. CDR1 and CDR2 (germline): MNHEY, SVGAGI. The CDR3 is made up of 12 amino acids. CDR3 DNA sequence: TGTGCCAGTCAAAGCACCGGAGATACGCAGTATTTT. Protein sequence: CASQSTGDTQYF.

This chain joins TRBV10-3 and TRBJ1-5; 12 nucleotides match TRBD1. The germline V gene has CDR1 ENHRY and CDR2 SYGVKD. V shed 9 bases and J 11 bases; nucleotides not matched to a gene: 14. The CDR3 sequence is 15 residues long. The CDR3, as DNA: TGTGCCATTGGGACCGGGACAGGGGGCACCCTGGCCCAGCATTTT. Amino acids: CAIGTGTGGTLAQHF.

This clone was detected once. The chain links TRBV10-3 to TRBJ2-7; TRBD2 matches 13 bases. J lost 5 bases, V lost 4 bases, and 5 bases had no gene match. There are 15 residues in the CDR3. The germline V gene encodes CDR1 ENHRY and CDR2 SYGVKD. The CDR3 loop reads CAISAWTSGSHEQYF. For the CDR3, the DNA is TGTGCCATCAGTGCTTGGACTAGCGGGAGCCACGAGCAGTACTTC.

The V call is TRBV9, the J call TRBJ1-2, with D possibly TRBD1 on 6 matching bases. V dropped 4 bases and J dropped 4 bases, with 20 bases sitting between them. The CDR3 is 16 residues long. Germline CDR1 and CDR2: SGDLS and YYNGEE. DNA for the CDR3: TGTGCCAGCAGCTCGCCGACAGGACGCGCCTCCTATGGCTACACCTTC. Translation: CASSSPTGRASYGYTF.